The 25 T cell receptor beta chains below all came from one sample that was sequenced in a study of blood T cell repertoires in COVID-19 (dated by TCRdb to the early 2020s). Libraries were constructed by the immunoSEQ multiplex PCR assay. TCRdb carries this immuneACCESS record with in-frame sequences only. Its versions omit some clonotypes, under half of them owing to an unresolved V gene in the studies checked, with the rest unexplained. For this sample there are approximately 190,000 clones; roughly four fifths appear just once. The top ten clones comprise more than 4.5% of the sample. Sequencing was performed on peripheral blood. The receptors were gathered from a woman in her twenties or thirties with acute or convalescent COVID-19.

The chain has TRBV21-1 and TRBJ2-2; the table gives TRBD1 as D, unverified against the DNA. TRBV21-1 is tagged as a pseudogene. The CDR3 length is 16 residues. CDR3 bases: TGTGCCAGCTGCCCCCACAGGGGAAGGAACACCGGGGAGCTGTTTTTT. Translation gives CASCPHRGRNTGELFF.

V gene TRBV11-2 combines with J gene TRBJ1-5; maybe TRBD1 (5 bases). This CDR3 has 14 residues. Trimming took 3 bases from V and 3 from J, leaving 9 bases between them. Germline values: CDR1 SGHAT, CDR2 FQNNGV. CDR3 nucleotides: TGTGCCAGCAGCTTTAAAGGACACAATCAGCCCCAGCATTTT. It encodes CASSFKGHNQPQHF.

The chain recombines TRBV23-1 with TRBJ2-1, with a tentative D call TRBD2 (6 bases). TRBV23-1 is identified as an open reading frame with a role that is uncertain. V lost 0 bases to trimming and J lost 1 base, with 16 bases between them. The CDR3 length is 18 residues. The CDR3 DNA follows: TGCGCCAGCAGTCAATCGATTATCGGGAGAAGATCCTACAATGAGCAGTTCTTC. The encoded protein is CASSQSIIGRRSYNEQFF.

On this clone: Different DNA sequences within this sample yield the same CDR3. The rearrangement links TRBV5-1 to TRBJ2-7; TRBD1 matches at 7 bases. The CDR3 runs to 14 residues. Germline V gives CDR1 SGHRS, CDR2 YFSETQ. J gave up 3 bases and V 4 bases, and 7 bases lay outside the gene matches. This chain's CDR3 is CASSLRQGNYEQYF. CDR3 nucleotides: TGCGCCAGCAGCCTCCGACAGGGAAACTACGAGCAGTACTTC.

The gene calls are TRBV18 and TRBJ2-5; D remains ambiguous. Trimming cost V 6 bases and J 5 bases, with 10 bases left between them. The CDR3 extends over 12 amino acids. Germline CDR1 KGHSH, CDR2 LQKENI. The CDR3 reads CASSSIGETQYF. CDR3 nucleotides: TGTGCCAGCTCCTCTATCGGGGAGACCCAGTACTTC.

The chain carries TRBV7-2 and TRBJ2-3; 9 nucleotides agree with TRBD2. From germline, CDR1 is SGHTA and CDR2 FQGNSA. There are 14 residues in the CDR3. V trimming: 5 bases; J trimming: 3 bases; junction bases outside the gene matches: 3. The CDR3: CASSDSGRTDTQYF. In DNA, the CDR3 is TGTGCCAGCAGCGATAGCGGGAGAACAGATACGCAGTATTTT.

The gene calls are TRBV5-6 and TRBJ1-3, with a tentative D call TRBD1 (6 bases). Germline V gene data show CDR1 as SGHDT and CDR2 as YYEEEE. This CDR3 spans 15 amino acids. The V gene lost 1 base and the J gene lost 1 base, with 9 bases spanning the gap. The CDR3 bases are TGTGCCAGCAGCTTGTACCAGGGGTCTGGAAACACCATATATTTT. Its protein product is CASSLYQGSGNTIYF.

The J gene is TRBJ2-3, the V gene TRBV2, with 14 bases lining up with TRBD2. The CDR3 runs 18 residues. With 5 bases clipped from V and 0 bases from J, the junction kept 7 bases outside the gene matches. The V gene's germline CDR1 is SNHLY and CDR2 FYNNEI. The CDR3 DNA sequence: TGTGCCAGCAGTTCCGGGACTAGCGGGAGCCTTAGCACAGATACGCAGTATTTT. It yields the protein CASSSGTSGSLSTDTQYF.

CDR3 region: CASSPSGTRGVEQFF. CDR3 in DNA: TGTGCCAGCAGTCCATCCGGGACTAGAGGGGTTGAGCAGTTCTTC. The chain recombines TRBV6-5 with TRBJ2-1; TRBD2 agrees at 8 bases. The CDR3 contains 15 residues. CDR1 and CDR2 (germline): MNHEY, SVGAGI. J was trimmed by 9 bases and V by 5 bases; bases with no gene match: 12.

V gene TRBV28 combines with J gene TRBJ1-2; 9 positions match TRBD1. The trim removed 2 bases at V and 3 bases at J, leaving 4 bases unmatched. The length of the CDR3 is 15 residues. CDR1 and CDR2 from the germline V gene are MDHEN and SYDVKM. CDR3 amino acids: CASSLGDRDHYGYTF. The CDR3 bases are TGTGCCAGCAGTTTAGGGGACAGGGACCACTATGGCTACACCTTC.

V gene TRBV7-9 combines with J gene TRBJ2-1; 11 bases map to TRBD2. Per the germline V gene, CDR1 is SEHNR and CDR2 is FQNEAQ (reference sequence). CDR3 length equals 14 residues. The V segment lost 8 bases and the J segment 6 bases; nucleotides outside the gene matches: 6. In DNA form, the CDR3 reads TGTGCCAGCGGTACTAGCGGGAGTCTCAATGAGCAGTTCTTC. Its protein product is CASGTSGSLNEQFF. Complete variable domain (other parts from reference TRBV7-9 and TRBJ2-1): DTGVSQNPRHKITKRGQNVTFRCDPISEHNRLYWYRQTLGQGPEFLTYFQNEAQLEKSRLLSDRFSAERPKGSFSTLEIQRTEQGDSAMYLCASGTSGSLNEQFFGPGTRLTVL.

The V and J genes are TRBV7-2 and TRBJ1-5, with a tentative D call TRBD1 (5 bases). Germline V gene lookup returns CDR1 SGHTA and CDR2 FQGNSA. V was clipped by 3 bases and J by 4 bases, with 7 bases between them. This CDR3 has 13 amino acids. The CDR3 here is CASSFHRNQPQHF. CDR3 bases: TGTGCCAGCAGCTTTCACAGGAATCAGCCCCAGCATTTT.

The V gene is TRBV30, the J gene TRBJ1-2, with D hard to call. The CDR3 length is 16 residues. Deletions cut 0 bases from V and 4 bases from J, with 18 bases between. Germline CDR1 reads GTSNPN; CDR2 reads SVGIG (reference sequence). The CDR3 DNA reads TGTGCCTGGAGTGTACCGGGGAGCGCTTATGTCTATGGCTACACCTTC. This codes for CAWSVPGSAYVYGYTF.

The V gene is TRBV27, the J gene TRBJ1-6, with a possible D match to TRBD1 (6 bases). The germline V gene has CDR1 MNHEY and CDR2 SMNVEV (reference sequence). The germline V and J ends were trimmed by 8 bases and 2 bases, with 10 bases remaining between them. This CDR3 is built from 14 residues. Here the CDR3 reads CASAGETYNSPLHF. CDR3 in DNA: TGTGCCAGCGCAGGGGAGACCTATAATTCACCCCTCCACTTT.

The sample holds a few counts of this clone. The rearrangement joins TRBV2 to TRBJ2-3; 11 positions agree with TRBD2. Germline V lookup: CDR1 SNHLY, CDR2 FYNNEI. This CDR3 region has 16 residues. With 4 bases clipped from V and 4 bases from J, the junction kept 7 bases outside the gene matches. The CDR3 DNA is TGTGCCAGCAGTGGAAATAGCGGGAGGGCCGCAGATACGCAGTATTTT. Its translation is CASSGNSGRAADTQYF. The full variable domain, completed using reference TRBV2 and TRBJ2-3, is EPEVTQTPSHQVTQMGQEVILRCVPISNHLYFYWYRQILGQKVEFLVSFYNNEISEKSEIFDDQFSVERPDGSNFTLKIRSTKLEDSAMYFCASSGNSGRAADTQYFGPGTRLTVL.

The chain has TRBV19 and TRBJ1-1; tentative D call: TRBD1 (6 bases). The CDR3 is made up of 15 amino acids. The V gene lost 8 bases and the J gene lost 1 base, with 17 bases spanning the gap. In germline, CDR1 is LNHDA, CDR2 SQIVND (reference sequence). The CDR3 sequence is CASRRGLVRNTEAFF. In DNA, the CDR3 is TGTGCCAGTCGCAGGGGTCTCGTTAGGAACACTGAAGCTTTCTTT.

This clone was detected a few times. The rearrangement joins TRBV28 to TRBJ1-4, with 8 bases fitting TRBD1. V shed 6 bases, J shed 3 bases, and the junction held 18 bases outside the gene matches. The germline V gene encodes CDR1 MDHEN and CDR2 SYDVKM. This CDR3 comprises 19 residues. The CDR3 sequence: CASSTSRTGRKGANEKLFF. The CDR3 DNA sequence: TGTGCCAGCAGCACGTCACGGACAGGGAGGAAGGGAGCTAATGAAAAACTGTTTTTT.

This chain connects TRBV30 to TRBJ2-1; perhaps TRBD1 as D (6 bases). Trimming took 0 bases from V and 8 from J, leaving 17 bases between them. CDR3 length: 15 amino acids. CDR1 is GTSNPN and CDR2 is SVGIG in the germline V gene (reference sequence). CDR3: CAWSVDFRGSDEQFF. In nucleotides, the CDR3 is TGTGCCTGGAGTGTAGATTTTAGGGGGTCCGATGAGCAGTTCTTC.

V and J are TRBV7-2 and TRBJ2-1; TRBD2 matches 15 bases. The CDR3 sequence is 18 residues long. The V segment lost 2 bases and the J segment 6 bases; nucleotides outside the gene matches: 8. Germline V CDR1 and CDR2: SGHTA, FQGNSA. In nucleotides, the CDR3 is TGTGCCAGCAGCTTAACAGGACTAGCGGGAGGGTTGGCCAATGAGCAGTTCTTC. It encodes CASSLTGLAGGLANEQFF.

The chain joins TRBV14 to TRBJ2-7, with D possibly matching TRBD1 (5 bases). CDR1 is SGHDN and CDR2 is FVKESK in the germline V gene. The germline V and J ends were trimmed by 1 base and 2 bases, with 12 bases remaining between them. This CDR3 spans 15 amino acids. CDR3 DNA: TGTGCCAGCAGCCAAGCGGCAGGGCGAACCTACGAGCAGTACTTC. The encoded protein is CASSQAAGRTYEQYF.

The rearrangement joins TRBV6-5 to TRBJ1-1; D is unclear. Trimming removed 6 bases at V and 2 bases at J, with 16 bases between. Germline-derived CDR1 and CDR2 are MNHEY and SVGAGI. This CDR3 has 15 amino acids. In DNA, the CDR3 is TGTGCCAGCAGCCTTTCGAGATGGACTAACACTGAAGCTTTCTTT. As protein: CASSLSRWTNTEAFF.

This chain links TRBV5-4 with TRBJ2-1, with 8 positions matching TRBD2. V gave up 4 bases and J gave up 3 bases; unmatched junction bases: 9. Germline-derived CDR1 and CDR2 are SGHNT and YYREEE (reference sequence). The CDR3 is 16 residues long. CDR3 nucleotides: TGTGCCAGCAGCCAAAGCGGGGGAGTTAGCTACAATGAGCAGTTCTTC. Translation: CASSQSGGVSYNEQFF.

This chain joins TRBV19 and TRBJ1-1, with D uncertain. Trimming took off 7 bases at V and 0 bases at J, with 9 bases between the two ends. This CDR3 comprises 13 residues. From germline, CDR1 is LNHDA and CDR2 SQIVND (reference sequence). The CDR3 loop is CASNGNMNTEAFF. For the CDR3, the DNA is TGTGCCAGTAACGGGAATATGAACACTGAAGCTTTCTTT.

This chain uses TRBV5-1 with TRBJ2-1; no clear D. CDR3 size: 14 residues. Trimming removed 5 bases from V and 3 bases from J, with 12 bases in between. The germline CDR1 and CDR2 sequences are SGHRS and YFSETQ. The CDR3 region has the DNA TGCGCCAGCAGTTTCTCGGAGCTCTACAATGAGCAGTTCTTC. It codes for CASSFSELYNEQFF.

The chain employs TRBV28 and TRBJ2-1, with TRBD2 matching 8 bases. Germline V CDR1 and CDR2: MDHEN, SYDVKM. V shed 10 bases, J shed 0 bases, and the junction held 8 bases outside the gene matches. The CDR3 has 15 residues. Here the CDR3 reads CATHRTSGSYNEQFF. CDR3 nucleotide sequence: TGTGCCACGCACCGAACTAGCGGCTCCTACAATGAGCAGTTCTTC.